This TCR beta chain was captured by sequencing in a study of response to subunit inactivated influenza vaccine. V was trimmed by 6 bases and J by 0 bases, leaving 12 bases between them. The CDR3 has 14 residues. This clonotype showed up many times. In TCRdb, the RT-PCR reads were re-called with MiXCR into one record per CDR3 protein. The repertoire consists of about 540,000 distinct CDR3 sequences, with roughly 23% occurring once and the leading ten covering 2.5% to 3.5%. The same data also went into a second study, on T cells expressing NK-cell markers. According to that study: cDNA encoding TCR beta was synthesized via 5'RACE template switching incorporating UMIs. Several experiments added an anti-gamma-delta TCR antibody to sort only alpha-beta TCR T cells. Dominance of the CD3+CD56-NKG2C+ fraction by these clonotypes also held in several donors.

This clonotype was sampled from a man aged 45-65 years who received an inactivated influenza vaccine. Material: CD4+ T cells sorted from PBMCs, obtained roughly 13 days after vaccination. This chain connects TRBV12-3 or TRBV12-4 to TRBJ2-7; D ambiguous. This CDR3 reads CASSRGESSYEQYF. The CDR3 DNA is TGTGCCAGCAGCCGTGGAGAGAGCTCCTACGAGCAGTACTTC.